The 27 T cell receptor beta chains reported below all come from one sample, sequenced in a study of shared clonotypes between healthy human individuals. Method: immunoSEQ multiplex PCR; TCRdb's copy keeps in-frame clones and lacks some. The table records over a million clones, approximately 98% of them present only once. The source material was naive CD4+ T cells sorted from blood. Subset: CD45RA+ positively selected. The receptor set was obtained from a man aged 30-40 years in good health.

V and J are TRBV29-1 and TRBJ2-1; 8 nucleotides agree with TRBD2. The V gene end was trimmed by 5 bases and the J gene end by 3 bases; junction bases not matched to a gene: 15. Germline loops: CDR1 SQVTM, CDR2 ANQGSEA. This CDR3 is 17 amino acids long. The CDR3 DNA sequence: TGCAGCGTTCCCCGGGAGGGGGGAGACTTACTCTACAATGAGCAGTTCTTC. This sequence encodes CSVPREGGDLLYNEQFF.

The rearrangement uses TRBV30 and TRBJ1-1, with D unresolved. There are 17 residues in the CDR3. V lost 0 bases, J lost 2 bases, and 19 bases lay in between. Germline V lookup: CDR1 GTSNPN, CDR2 SVGIG (reference sequence). In DNA form, the CDR3 reads TGTGCCTGGAGTGTACCCCCTTGGCAGGCAATTAACACTGAAGCTTTCTTT. Translation gives CAWSVPPWQAINTEAFF.

The chain links TRBV6-6 to TRBJ2-5, with D possibly being TRBD1 or TRBD2 (5 bases each). V dropped 1 base and J dropped 9 bases, with 6 bases sitting between them. CDR1 and CDR2 (germline): MNHNY, SVGAGI (reference sequence). The CDR3 is 11 amino acids. CDR3 sequence: CASSYLGAQYF. CDR3 nucleotide sequence: TGTGCCAGCAGTTACTTGGGGGCCCAGTACTTC.

V and J are TRBV9 and TRBJ1-1, with D possibly matching TRBD1 (6 bases). This CDR3 has 15 amino acids. V was pared by 4 bases and J by 5 bases, with 18 bases between. Germline V gives CDR1 SGDLS, CDR2 YYNGEE. The chain's CDR3 is CASSPGEGKATEAFF. The CDR3 DNA reads as TGTGCCAGCAGCCCAGGGGAGGGGAAAGCGACTGAAGCTTTCTTT.

The chain uses TRBV4-3 and TRBJ2-7, with D tentatively TRBD1 or TRBD2 (5 bases each). Germline CDR1 LGHNA, CDR2 YSLEER. CDR3 length: 17 amino acids. V was pared by 0 bases and J by 0 bases, with 15 bases between. CDR3 loop: CASSQDIGARSSYEQYF. CDR3 bases: TGCGCCAGCAGCCAAGATATCGGGGCGCGCAGCTCCTACGAGCAGTACTTC.

This clone was seen a few times. The same CDR3 can be traced to other DNA sequences in this sample. The chain uses TRBV19 and TRBJ1-5; D remains unclear. This CDR3 region has 13 residues. Germline V gene sequence: CDR1 LNHDA, CDR2 SQIVND (reference sequence). V lost 0 bases to trimming and J lost 5 bases, with 5 bases between them. CDR3 protein: CASSIDRDQPQHF. CDR3 DNA sequence: TGTGCCAGTAGTATAGATCGGGATCAGCCCCAGCATTTT.

The chain is built from TRBV9 and TRBJ2-3, with TRBD2 matching over 8 bases. Unmatched junction bases numbered 11, after V lost 4 bases and J lost 4 bases. CDR3 length: 16 amino acids. The V gene's germline CDR1 is SGDLS and CDR2 YYNGEE. The CDR3 DNA reads TGTGCCAGCAGCCCTAGAGCGGGAGAGTTTTCAGATACGCAGTATTTT. Translated: CASSPRAGEFSDTQYF.

The rearrangement links TRBV7-9 to TRBJ2-1; TRBD2 agrees at 10 bases. Trimming took 0 bases from V and 7 from J; bases not matched to a gene: 9. The CDR3 is 17 amino acids. Per the germline V gene, CDR1 is SEHNR and CDR2 is FQNEAQ (reference sequence). As DNA, the CDR3 is TGTGCCAGCAGCTTAGCGATCGAGCGGGAGGGCCGGAATGAGCAGTTCTTC. Translation: CASSLAIEREGRNEQFF.

The chain couples TRBV18 to TRBJ2-1, with 9 bases identical to TRBD2. The CDR3 covers 16 residues. Germline CDR1 KGHSH, CDR2 LQKENI. Trimming took 8 bases from V and 9 from J; bases not matched to a gene: 17. The CDR3 nucleotides read TGTGCCAGCACCACGCCTACGGCGGGAGGGCCACGTGAGCAGTTCTTC. It encodes CASTTPTAGGPREQFF. The whole variable domain, filled in from reference TRBV18 and TRBJ2-1, reads NAGVMQNPRHLVRRRGQEARLRCSPMKGHSHVYWYRQLPEEGLKFMVYLQKENIIDESGMPKERFSAEFPKEGPSILRIQQVVRGDSAAYFCASTTPTAGGPREQFFGPGTRLTVL.

This clone was recorded only once. CDR3 sequence (DNA): TGTGCCATCAGCGGAACAGGGGGCCCCTCAATAAACACCGGGGAGCTGTTTTTT. Translated, it gives CAISGTGGPSINTGELFF. The J gene is TRBJ2-2, the V gene TRBV10-3; 9 nucleotides agree with TRBD1. V shed 6 bases and J 2 bases; nucleotides not matched to a gene: 13. The CDR3 contains 18 residues. In germline, CDR1 is ENHRY, CDR2 SYGVKD.

V usage is TRBV6-1 and J usage is TRBJ1-1; D possibly corresponds to TRBD1 (6 bases). This CDR3 region has 15 residues. Germline assignment: CDR1 MNHNS and CDR2 SASEGT. Trimming left V 4 bases short and J 0 bases short, with 12 bases between. The CDR3 sequence is CASSVWTAMNTEAFF. CDR3 bases: TGTGCCAGCAGTGTCTGGACAGCCATGAACACTGAAGCTTTCTTT.

The chain couples TRBV7-3 to TRBJ2-1; D is ambiguous. This CDR3 is 16 amino acids long. V dropped 5 bases and J dropped 0 bases, with 14 bases sitting between them. Germline-derived CDR1 and CDR2 are SGHTA and FQGTGA. The CDR3 DNA reads as TGTGCCAGCAGCCCAGCCCTCGCAAGCTCCTACAATGAGCAGTTCTTC. This encodes CASSPALASSYNEQFF.

This chain connects TRBV28 to TRBJ2-7; D might be TRBD2 (6 bases). The CDR3 is 14 residues long. CDR1 MDHEN and CDR2 SYDVKM come from the germline V gene. Trimming stripped 7 bases from V and 5 bases from J, with 18 bases between. CDR3 protein: CASTPLPGVNEQYF. For the CDR3, the DNA is TGTGCCAGCACCCCCCTTCCGGGAGTCAACGAGCAGTACTTC.

The count of this clone is one. The junction departs from the called germline gene at one end, perhaps through a read error. The J gene is TRBJ2-5, the V gene TRBV7-7; D remains ambiguous. The CDR3 loop spans 14 amino acids. Germline-derived CDR1 and CDR2 are SSHAT and FNYEAQ (reference sequence). CDR3 amino acids: CASTSGPFGETQYF. As DNA, the CDR3 is TGTGCTAGCACCTCAGGTCCGTTTGGGGAGACCCAGTACTTC.

The chain links TRBV30 to TRBJ2-1; 7 bases are shared with TRBD1. The V segment lost 2 bases and the J segment 5 bases; nucleotides outside the gene matches: 3. The CDR3 length is 13 residues. Germline CDR1 GTSNPN, CDR2 SVGIG (reference sequence). For the CDR3, the DNA is TGTGCCTGGAGTCTAGGGACAGACAATGAGCAGTTCTTC. Its protein is CAWSLGTDNEQFF.

The genes are TRBV7-2 and TRBJ2-3; 8 bases match TRBD2. The germline CDR1 and CDR2 sequences are SGHTA and FQGNSA. The CDR3 spans 18 residues. V shed 0 bases, J shed 0 bases, and the junction held 8 bases outside the gene matches. Here the CDR3 reads CASSLAVLAGPSTDTQYF. The CDR3 DNA reads as TGTGCCAGCAGCTTAGCGGTATTAGCGGGACCTAGCACAGATACGCAGTATTTT.

The chain has TRBV4-3 and TRBJ2-7; 10 bases match TRBD2. The germline CDR1 and CDR2 sequences are LGHNA and YSLEER. The CDR3 has 19 amino acids. Trimming took 1 base from V and 2 from J; bases not matched to a gene: 14. The DNA of the CDR3 is TGCGCCAGCAGCCAAGTAGAGGAGCTAGCGGGGGAGCAGACCTACGAGCAGTACTTC. It codes for CASSQVEELAGEQTYEQYF.

The rearrangement uses TRBV2 and TRBJ1-3; a possible D gene is TRBD1 (6 bases). The V gene lost 2 bases and the J gene lost 5 bases, with 7 bases spanning the gap. Germline lookup yields CDR1 SNHLY and CDR2 FYNNEI. The CDR3 covers 13 residues. CDR3 bases: TGTGCCAGCAGTGAAACAGGGCGAAACACCATATATTTT. Translating gives CASSETGRNTIYF.

The chain uses TRBV7-2 and TRBJ2-1, with 8 nucleotides matching TRBD1. Germline CDR1 is SGHTA and CDR2 is FQGNSA. With 1 base clipped from V and 4 bases from J, the junction kept 12 bases outside the gene matches. The CDR3 spans 18 residues. CDR3 bases: TGTGCCAGCAGCTTAGGGACAGGGTTTCGGGATTTTTACAATGAGCAGTTCTTC. It yields the protein CASSLGTGFRDFYNEQFF.

The chain employs TRBV5-5 and TRBJ2-2; 12 bases match TRBD1. V shed 4 bases, J shed 9 bases, and the junction held 16 bases outside the gene matches. Germline V gene sequence: CDR1 SGHKS, CDR2 YYEKEE (reference sequence). The CDR3 covers 18 residues. The CDR3 coding sequence is TGTGCCAGCAGCCCTCAACCGGGACAGGGGGCGTCGAGTAGGGAGCTGTTTTTT. Its translation is CASSPQPGQGASSRELFF.

The V gene is TRBV10-1, the J gene TRBJ2-1; 12 bases line up with TRBD2. Losses at the gene ends were 0 bases for V and 8 bases for J; bases not matched to a gene: 5. This CDR3 has 16 amino acids. Germline CDR1 reads WNHNN; CDR2 reads SYGVQD (reference sequence). The CDR3 bases are TGCGCCAGCAGTGAGTCCGGACTAGCGGGACTGGATGAGCAGTTCTTC. It encodes CASSESGLAGLDEQFF.

The chain links TRBV7-3 to TRBJ1-5, with D tentatively TRBD1 (6 bases). CDR3 length: 13 residues. The V end was cut by 4 bases, the J end by 4 bases, with 8 bases between. Germline CDR1 reads SGHTA; CDR2 reads FQGTGA. The chain's CDR3 is CASSSTGNQPQHF. CDR3 DNA: TGTGCCAGCAGCTCTACAGGGAATCAGCCCCAGCATTTT.

The chain couples TRBV19 to TRBJ2-7; TRBD1 matches at 9 bases. There are 14 residues in the CDR3. CDR1 is LNHDA and CDR2 is SQIVND in the germline V gene (reference sequence). The V and J ends lost 2 bases and 5 bases, in that order; junction bases with no gene match: 4. CDR3 nucleotides: TGTGCCAGTAGTATAAACAGACAGGGGGACGAGCAGTACTTC. The encoded protein is CASSINRQGDEQYF.

The rearrangement links TRBV29-1 to TRBJ2-5; 7 bases are shared with TRBD1. The CDR3 has 12 residues. The ends lost 8 bases at V and 5 bases at J; junction bases unmatched: 8. Germline V gives CDR1 SQVTM, CDR2 ANQGSEA. The CDR3 bases are TGCAGCATTTCGCAGGGGGTGGAGACCCAGTACTTC. Translation gives CSISQGVETQYF. Supplemented by reference TRBV29-1 and TRBJ2-5, the full variable domain reads SAVISQKPSRDICQRGTSLTIQCQVDSQVTMMFWYRQQPGQSLTLIATANQGSEATYESGFVIDKFPISRPNLTFSTLTVSNMSPEDSSIYLCSISQGVETQYFGPGTRLLVL.

The V gene is TRBV28, the J gene TRBJ1-2; D is unresolved. The V gene lost 5 bases and the J gene lost 6 bases, with 13 bases spanning the gap. Germline V CDR1 and CDR2: MDHEN, SYDVKM. This CDR3 region has 13 residues. CDR3 coding DNA: TGTGCCAGCAGTAGACCCAGGAGAGATGGCTACACCTTC. This translates into CASSRPRRDGYTF.

The genes are TRBV7-2 and TRBJ2-6; tentatively, D is TRBD1 (6 bases). CDR1 is SGHTA and CDR2 is FQGNSA in the germline V gene. The germline V and J ends were trimmed by 5 bases and 2 bases, with 13 bases remaining between them. The CDR3 runs to 16 residues. The CDR3 protein is CASSLSTGAGANVLTF. CDR3 nucleotides: TGTGCCAGCAGCCTATCGACAGGAGCTGGGGCCAACGTCCTGACTTTC.

This rearrangement joins TRBV15 to TRBJ2-7; a possible D gene is TRBD1 (7 bases). Germline V gene lookup returns CDR1 LNHNV and CDR2 YYDKDF (reference sequence). Trimming stripped 1 base from V and 4 bases from J, with 17 bases between. This CDR3 is built from 16 residues. This CDR3 is CATSRAPTGTYYEQYF. The CDR3 DNA is TGTGCCACCAGCAGAGCGCCGACAGGGACTTATTACGAGCAGTACTTC.